The rows below give T cell receptor beta chains drawn from one sample of a study of regulatory T cells in long-lasting Graves disease. TCRdb redid the calling of the multiplex PCR reads with MiXCR, one entry per CDR3 protein. Of over 650,000 distinct CDR3 sequences listed, roughly 30% are singletons. Sample: peripheral blood mononuclear cells (PBMCs), taken when the disease was refractory, from a patient treated with antithyroid drugs. These receptors all come from a female donor with Graves disease. CDR3s include the opening cysteine and the closing phenylalanine or tryptophan. Clone sizes are given selectively: once, few, many, or a class where the clone is expanded.

size	V	J	CDR3
few	TRBV19	TRBJ2-2	CASSIGGTGELFF
.	TRBV7-3	TRBJ2-7	CASSSMGDEQYF
.	TRBV29-1	TRBJ2-1	CSVVEQGQMYEQFF
many	TRBV28	TRBJ2-5	CASNLLAGGPKTQYF
.	TRBV29-1	TRBJ1-2	CSVLSQGFNYGYTF
.	TRBV30	TRBJ2-7	CAWSADRGHEQYF
.	TRBV5-1	TRBJ1-1	CASSLGGEEAFF
many	TRBV2	TRBJ2-2	CASSEDTPGQGSGELFF
few	TRBV6-2/TRBV6-3	TRBJ2-2	CASSYLPQRANTGELFF
.	TRBV7-6	TRBJ2-4	CASSSTIPGQGTKNIQYF
few	TRBV11-2	TRBJ1-4	CASSLSNLANEKLFF
.	TRBV20-1	TRBJ2-7	CSARGLWGQGADEQYF
.	TRBV6-5	TRBJ2-5	CASSYTGAKETQYF
.	TRBV30	TRBJ2-7	CAWRRASYEQYF
.	TRBV27	TRBJ1-2	CASSPTLFWTDRSYGYTF
many	TRBV2	TRBJ1-5	CASSVAGNQPQHF
.	TRBV27	TRBJ1-1	CASRFGAEAFF
few	TRBV10-3	TRBJ2-5	CAISPDRRYQETQYF
once	TRBV7-9	TRBJ2-5	CASSSGPRTETQYF
once	TRBV20-1	TRBJ1-1	CSARAENTETFF
few	TRBV27	TRBJ1-1	CASSPSGKWAFF
few	TRBV20-1	TRBJ2-7	CSAQTSERIYEQYF
.	TRBV6-1	TRBJ1-1	CASRGGGQPNTEAFF
many	TRBV28	TRBJ2-5	CASSFIPQETQYF
once	TRBV15	TRBJ2-4	CATSRAGQAGFF